This T cell receptor beta chain was recovered during a study of blood T cell repertoires in COVID-19. Sequencing was performed with immunoSEQ multiplex PCR; in TCRdb, only in-frame clones are kept and a portion is missing. The data hold roughly 65,000 clones, with about three quarters observed a single time. V lost 1 base and J 0 bases, leaving 7 bases between the germline ends. Germline lookup yields CDR1 SGHAT and CDR2 FQNNGV. This CDR3 spans 15 amino acids. Material: peripheral blood. The receptor comes from a man older than 75 with acute or convalescent COVID-19. The chain recombines TRBV11-2 with TRBJ1-5; D uncertain. The CDR3, as DNA: TGTGCCAGCAGCTTAGGTTCCCATAGCAATCAGCCCCAGCATTTT. Protein product: CASSLGSHSNQPQHF.